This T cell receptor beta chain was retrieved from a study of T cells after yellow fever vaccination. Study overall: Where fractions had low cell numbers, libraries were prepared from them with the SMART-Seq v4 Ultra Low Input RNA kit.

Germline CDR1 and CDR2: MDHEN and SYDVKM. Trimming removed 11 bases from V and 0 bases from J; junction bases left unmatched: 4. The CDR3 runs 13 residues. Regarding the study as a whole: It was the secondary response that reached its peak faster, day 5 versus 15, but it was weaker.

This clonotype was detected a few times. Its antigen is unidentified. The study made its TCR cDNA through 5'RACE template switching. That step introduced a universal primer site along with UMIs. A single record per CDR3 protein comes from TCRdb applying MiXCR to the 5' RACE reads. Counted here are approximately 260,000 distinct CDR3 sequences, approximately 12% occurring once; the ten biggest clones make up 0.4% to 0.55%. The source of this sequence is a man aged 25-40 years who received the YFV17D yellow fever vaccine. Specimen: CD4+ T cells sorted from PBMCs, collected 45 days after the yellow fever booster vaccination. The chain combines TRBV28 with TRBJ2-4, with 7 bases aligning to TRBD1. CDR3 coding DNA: TGTGCCGTAGGGGGCGCAGCCAAAAACATTCAGTACTTC. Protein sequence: CAVGGAAKNIQYF.